This T cell receptor beta chain was sequenced for a study of tumor-infiltrating lymphocytes in oesophageal squamous cell carcinoma. TCRdb reprocessed the PCR reads via MiXCR and lists one record per CDR3 protein. The data show about 9,600 distinct CDR3 sequences, around 54% seen once. There are 13 residues in the CDR3. Germline V gives CDR1 SGHVS, CDR2 FQNEAQ. V was clipped by 5 bases and J by 4 bases, with 11 bases between them. The origin of this receptor is a female donor with esophageal squamous cell carcinoma. Sequencing input: esophageal tumor tissue. The rearrangement joins TRBV7-8 to TRBJ2-5, with D possibly TRBD1 on 5 matching bases. The CDR3 bases are TGTGCCAGCAGCCCAAGGGGCCGAGAGACCCAGTACTTC. It encodes CASSPRGRETQYF.